These 29 T cell receptor beta chains share one sample of origin, sequenced in a study of T cell responses to AZD1222 COVID-19 vaccine. Clones were sequenced by immunoSEQ multiplex PCR, and TCRdb holds only the in-frame ones, with some missing. The sample records around 170,000 clones, 80% to 90% being singletons. This material consisted of peripheral blood, taken 28 days after the second AZD1222 dose. Receptors originate from an adult who received the AZD1222 COVID-19 vaccine.

The chain carries TRBV7-9 and TRBJ1-4; D not resolved. The CDR3 is 15 amino acids. V lost 5 bases, J lost 7 bases, and 17 bases lay in between. Germline CDR1 and CDR2: SEHNR and FQNEAQ (reference sequence). This CDR3 is CASSPITALIEKLFF. The CDR3 bases are TGTGCCAGCAGCCCAATTACAGCGTTAATTGAAAAACTGTTTTTT.

The chain has TRBV2 and TRBJ2-7, with D hard to call. The CDR3 sequence is 11 residues long. Trimming took 10 bases from V and 2 from J, leaving 9 bases between them. Per the germline V gene, CDR1 is SNHLY and CDR2 is FYNNEI. CDR3 protein: CATQEAYEQYF. In nucleotides, the CDR3 is TGTGCCACCCAAGAAGCCTACGAGCAGTACTTC.

The chain employs TRBV27 and TRBJ2-7; D remains unclear. CDR3 length: 12 residues. CDR1 is MNHEY, CDR2 SMNVEV, per germline (reference sequence). The V end lost 5 bases, the J end lost 3 bases, and 8 bases lay between the germline ends. CDR3 protein: CASSDGGYEQYF. The CDR3, as DNA: TGTGCCAGCAGTGACGGTGGCTACGAGCAGTACTTC.

The chain couples TRBV6-5 to TRBJ2-3; 10 nucleotides align to TRBD2. Trimming removed 7 bases from V and 1 base from J; junction bases left unmatched: 5. The CDR3 has 15 residues. Germline lookup yields CDR1 MNHEY and CDR2 SVGAGI. CDR3 residues: CASTRTSGRTDTQYF. The CDR3 bases are TGTGCCAGCACCAGGACTAGCGGACGCACAGATACGCAGTATTTT.

V is TRBV6-6 and J is TRBJ1-5, with D hard to call. Germline CDR1 reads MNHNY; CDR2 reads SVGAGI (reference sequence). The V and J ends lost 4 bases and 1 base respectively, with 8 bases between them. This CDR3 comprises 14 residues. The CDR3 region is CASSSFGSNQPQHF. CDR3 DNA: TGTGCCAGCAGTTCCTTTGGAAGCAATCAGCCCCAGCATTTT.

This chain connects TRBV7-3 to TRBJ2-1, with 10 nucleotides matching TRBD2. The V gene end was trimmed by 5 bases and the J gene end by 7 bases; junction bases not matched to a gene: 8. The germline V gene has CDR1 SGHTA and CDR2 FQGTGA. CDR3 length equals 15 residues. The chain's CDR3 is CASSVSSGGTNEQFF. DNA for the CDR3: TGTGCCAGCAGCGTCTCTAGCGGGGGCACGAATGAGCAGTTCTTC.

DNA for the CDR3: TGTGCCAGCAGTCAAGGACTAGCGGGGGGTGATGAGCAGTTCTTC. It encodes CASSQGLAGGDEQFF. The J gene is TRBJ2-1, the V gene TRBV6-6; TRBD2 aligns across 14 bases. The germline V gene has CDR1 MNHNY and CDR2 SVGAGI (reference sequence). V gave up 5 bases and J gave up 8 bases; unmatched junction bases: 5. The CDR3 is made up of 15 amino acids.

This clone occurred once. The chain recombines TRBV7-9 with TRBJ1-4; TRBD1 aligns across 10 bases. V was pared by 0 bases and J by 8 bases, with 6 bases of the junction left unmatched. Per germline, CDR1 SEHNR and CDR2 FQNEAQ (reference sequence). This CDR3 spans 16 amino acids. The CDR3 spells CASSLARGTGVEKLFF. The CDR3, as DNA: TGTGCCAGCAGCTTAGCGCGTGGGACAGGGGTGGAAAAACTGTTTTTT.

CDR3 in DNA: TGTGCCAGCAGCTTAGCCAGGGCCATAGAGACCCAGTACTTC. Protein product: CASSLARAIETQYF. This chain joins TRBV7-8 and TRBJ2-5; a possible D gene is TRBD1 (5 bases). Between the trimmed V and J ends, which lost 0 bases and 4 bases, there was a span of 9 bases. Germline V gives CDR1 SGHVS, CDR2 FQNEAQ. The CDR3 sequence is 14 residues long.

The rearrangement joins TRBV5-4 to TRBJ1-1; 11 bases line up with TRBD1. The germline V gene encodes CDR1 SGHNT and CDR2 YYREEE (reference sequence). The CDR3 loop spans 15 amino acids. Losses at the gene ends were 6 bases for V and 1 base for J; bases not matched to a gene: 5. CDR3 coding DNA: TGTGCCAGCACCCAGGACAGGGGGCGGAACACTGAAGCTTTCTTT. Protein: CASTQDRGRNTEAFF.

The V and J genes are TRBV6-1 and TRBJ1-5, with TRBD1 as a possible D gene (6 bases). This CDR3 region has 15 residues. CDR1 MNHNS and CDR2 SASEGT come from the germline V gene. The V gene lost 2 bases and the J gene lost 3 bases, with 11 bases spanning the gap. CDR3 sequence (DNA): TGTGCCAGCAGTGAACAAGGACAGAACAATCAGCCCCAGCATTTT. This translates into CASSEQGQNNQPQHF.

The rearrangement links TRBV11-2 to TRBJ2-7, with a weak D call TRBD1 (5 bases). The CDR3 has 15 amino acids. V shed 0 bases and J shed 4 bases, with 13 bases lying between them. CDR1 is SGHAT, CDR2 FQNNGV, per germline. Here the CDR3 reads CASSLEIGAGYEQYF. The CDR3 region has the DNA TGTGCCAGCAGCTTAGAAATAGGGGCAGGGTACGAGCAGTACTTC.

This sequence joins TRBV5-6 and TRBJ1-2, with D unclear. Trimming took 0 bases from V and 4 from J, leaving 10 bases between them. The CDR3 has 14 amino acids. Germline CDR1 reads SGHDT; CDR2 reads YYEEEE. The CDR3 sequence is CASSLAPGLYGYTF. CDR3 DNA sequence: TGTGCCAGCAGCTTGGCCCCTGGGCTCTATGGCTACACCTTC. The complete variable domain, with remaining parts taken from reference TRBV5-6 and TRBJ1-2, reads DAGVTQSPTHLIKTRGQQVTLRCSPKSGHDTVSWYQQALGQGPQFIFQYYEEEERQRGNFPDRFSGHQFPNYSSELNVNALLLGDSALYLCASSLAPGLYGYTFGSGTRLTVV.

The chain carries TRBV10-3 and TRBJ2-5; 8 bases match TRBD1. Germline CDR1 reads ENHRY; CDR2 reads SYGVKD. This CDR3 comprises 12 residues. Trimming took 10 bases from V and 5 from J; bases not matched to a gene: 6. This CDR3 reads CATQGAGETQYF. The DNA for the CDR3 is TGTGCCACTCAGGGGGCAGGGGAGACCCAGTACTTC.

The chain is built from TRBV28 and TRBJ1-2, with D possibly TRBD1 on 6 matching bases. Germline CDR1 and CDR2: MDHEN and SYDVKM. The CDR3 covers 11 residues. V lost 7 bases to trimming and J lost 7 bases, with 10 bases between them. CDR3 loop: CASKGVGGYTF. Here the CDR3 DNA reads TGTGCCAGCAAGGGGGTAGGTGGCTACACCTTC.

The CDR3 here is CASSVHVGGEETQYF. In nucleotides, the CDR3 is TGTGCCAGCAGCGTCCACGTCGGGGGGGAAGAGACCCAGTACTTC. The chain couples TRBV9 to TRBJ2-5; 8 bases map to TRBD2. Germline CDR1 and CDR2: SGDLS and YYNGEE. Trimming cost V 2 bases and J 3 bases; bases outside gene matches: 6. This CDR3 contains 15 residues.

The V call is TRBV6-1, the J call TRBJ1-5; TRBD1 might be the D (6 bases). CDR1 is MNHNS and CDR2 is SASEGT in the germline V gene. The V and J ends lost 2 bases and 7 bases respectively, with 21 bases between them. CDR3 length: 17 amino acids. This CDR3 reads CASSESSHTGLGQPQHF. The CDR3 DNA follows: TGTGCCAGCAGTGAATCGTCCCATACAGGGTTGGGGCAGCCCCAGCATTTT.

The chain uses TRBV6-1 and TRBJ1-6; perhaps TRBD1 as D (6 bases). The CDR3 is 16 amino acids. The germline gives CDR1 MNHNS, CDR2 SASEGT. The V end was cut by 1 base, the J end by 10 bases, with 17 bases between. The CDR3 DNA follows: TGTGCCAGCAGTGAAGAGGCAGGGGCCTTAGGATCACCCCTCCACTTT. This sequence encodes CASSEEAGALGSPLHF.

This clone was seen more than once but under ten times. V usage is TRBV27 and J usage is TRBJ2-1; D possibly corresponds to TRBD2 (7 bases). Germline V gene sequence: CDR1 MNHEY, CDR2 SMNVEV (reference sequence). Trimming pared 8 bases from V and 6 bases from J, leaving 14 bases between. The length of the CDR3 is 13 residues. The CDR3 spells CASRGGGSNEQFF. CDR3 nucleotides: TGTGCCAGCCGGGGAGGGGGATCCAATGAGCAGTTCTTC.

DNA for the CDR3: TGTGCCAGCAGCCTTACGATCTCTGGAAACACCATATATTTT. It specifies CASSLTISGNTIYF. V usage is TRBV6-5 and J usage is TRBJ1-3; D is undetermined. This CDR3 contains 14 residues. CDR1 is MNHEY, CDR2 SVGAGI, per germline. V lost 6 bases and J 0 bases, leaving 9 bases between the germline ends.

V and J are TRBV9 and TRBJ2-7, with 9 bases identical to TRBD1. The length of the CDR3 is 15 residues. The J segment lost 3 bases and the V segment lost 0 bases, leaving 4 bases of the junction unmatched. From germline, CDR1 is SGDLS and CDR2 YYNGEE. The CDR3 region is CASSVEWTGDYEQYF. CDR3 DNA sequence: TGTGCCAGCAGCGTAGAGTGGACAGGGGACTACGAGCAGTACTTC.

The genes are TRBV6-1 and TRBJ1-2; D not certain. Germline values: CDR1 MNHNS, CDR2 SASEGT. CDR3 length equals 15 residues. V lost 2 bases and J lost 5, with 15 bases in between. The CDR3 nucleotides read TGTGCCAGCAGTGAATCAGGACGACTCCTTTATGGCTACACCTTC. The encoded protein is CASSESGRLLYGYTF.

In this sample, this clone turned up once. CDR3 DNA: TGCGCCAGCAGACCTCGGGACAGGGAAAATCAGCCCCAGCATTTT. Amino acids: CASRPRDRENQPQHF. V is TRBV23-1 and J is TRBJ1-5; TRBD1 matches 9 bases. TRBV23-1 belongs to the ORF category, with a function that is uncertain. V trimming: 6 bases; J trimming: 4 bases; junction bases outside the gene matches: 7. CDR3 size: 15 residues.

J is TRBJ2-3 and V is TRBV10-3; TRBD2 aligns across 10 bases. Germline CDR1 ENHRY, CDR2 SYGVKD. The CDR3 sequence is 17 residues long. V shed 4 bases, J shed 7 bases, and the junction held 14 bases outside the gene matches. CDR3 residues: CAISGGTSGALPNTQYF. DNA for the CDR3: TGTGCCATCAGTGGAGGAACTAGCGGGGCATTACCTAATACGCAGTATTTT.

The chain employs TRBV4-3 and TRBJ2-2; D is ambiguous. This CDR3 has 14 residues. The V gene's germline CDR1 is LGHNA and CDR2 YSLEER. Deletions cut 0 bases from V and 1 base from J, with 3 bases between. CDR3 loop: CASSQDLNTGELFF. In DNA form, the CDR3 reads TGCGCCAGCAGCCAAGACTTGAACACCGGGGAGCTGTTTTTT.

This chain links TRBV24-1 with TRBJ1-1, with D unresolved. V was shortened by 9 bases and J by 1 base, with 11 bases between the two germline ends. This CDR3 is built from 13 residues. Germline CDR1 is KGHDR and CDR2 is SFDVKD. The CDR3 here is CATRVGRNTEAFF. The CDR3 DNA is TGTGCCACCCGGGTGGGAAGGAACACTGAAGCTTTCTTT.

The V call is TRBV4-2, the J call TRBJ1-1; D gene ambiguous. Germline V gene data show CDR1 as LGHNA and CDR2 as YNFKEQ. The V gene lost 0 bases and the J gene lost 2 bases, with 10 bases spanning the gap. The CDR3 totals 15 residues. The CDR3 region is CASSQDLTVNTEAFF. CDR3 coding DNA: TGTGCCAGCAGCCAAGATCTTACTGTTAACACTGAAGCTTTCTTT.

The J gene is TRBJ1-2, the V gene TRBV3-1 (or the pseudogene TRBV3-2); 8 nucleotides agree with TRBD1. Germline-derived CDR1 and CDR2 are LGHDT and YNNKEL (reference sequence). The J segment lost 6 bases and the V segment lost 6 bases, leaving 6 bases of the junction unmatched. The CDR3 has 13 residues. CDR3 protein: CASRLLQGDGYTF. CDR3 DNA sequence: TGTGCCAGCAGACTCTTACAGGGGGATGGCTACACCTTC.

This clone was counted once. The gene calls are TRBV6-5 and TRBJ1-1; D unclear. V gave up 1 base and J gave up 3 bases, with 12 bases separating them. CDR1 MNHEY and CDR2 SVGAGI come from the germline V gene. This CDR3 region has 15 residues. The CDR3: CASSYFSGRDTEAFF. The CDR3 region has the DNA TGTGCCAGCAGTTACTTTAGTGGACGGGACACTGAAGCTTTCTTT.